The rows below give T cell receptor beta chains drawn from one sample of a study of blood T cell repertoires in COVID-19. The table came from immunoSEQ multiplex PCR; TCRdb's copy has only in-frame clones and leaves some out. The table lists around 270,000 clones, 80% to 85% of them singletons, with less than 2% in the top ten. Sequencing input: peripheral blood. The source is a woman between 40 and 50 years old who had recovered from COVID-19. Each CDR3 is given with its conserved first and last residue. A D gene is named only where the DNA matches it firmly. Not every row has a clone size; where given, it reads once, few, many or a size class.

size: NA
D: NA
V: TRBV18
J: TRBJ1-1
CDR3: CASSPPGGAGTEAFF
DNA: TGTGCCAGCTCACCACCGGGGGGGGCCGGCACTGAAGCTTTCTTT

size: NA
D: NA
V: TRBV19
J: TRBJ1-1
CDR3: CASRPLGEAETEAFF
DNA: TGTGCCAGTAGACCCCTGGGGGAGGCGGAAACTGAAGCTTTCTTT

size: NA
D: TRBD1
V: TRBV9
J: TRBJ1-4
CDR3: CASSPEGTGLEKLFF
DNA: TGTGCCAGCAGCCCAGAAGGGACAGGGTTGGAAAAACTGTTTTTT

size: once
D: NA
V: TRBV5-1
J: TRBJ2-5
CDR3: CASSQTQETQYF
DNA: TGCGCCAGCAGCCAGACACAAGAGACCCAGTACTTC

size: NA
D: NA
V: TRBV7-3
J: TRBJ2-2
CDR3: CASSLAVRQGEGTGELFF
DNA: TGTGCCAGCAGCTTAGCGGTTCGGCAGGGTGAAGGGACCGGGGAGCTGTTTTTT

size: NA
D: TRBD2
V: TRBV11-2
J: TRBJ2-5
CDR3: CASSFRRLAGEETQYF
DNA: TGTGCCAGCAGCTTTAGGAGACTAGCGGGGGAAGAGACCCAGTACTTC

size: NA
D: NA
V: TRBV19
J: TRBJ1-2
CDR3: CASSIGGQAAGGYTF
DNA: TGTGCCAGTAGTATAGGAGGTCAAGCGGCTGGTGGCTACACCTTC

size: once
D: NA
V: TRBV9
J: TRBJ2-1
CDR3: CASSVSPLDRFSYNEQFF
DNA: TGTGCCAGCAGCGTATCACCCCTGGACAGATTCTCCTACAATGAGCAGTTCTTC

size: NA
D: TRBD1
V: TRBV19
J: TRBJ1-5
CDR3: CASRPGQGISEPQHF
DNA: TGTGCCAGCCGACCGGGACAGGGGATTAGTGAGCCCCAGCATTTT

size: NA
D: NA
V: TRBV6-6
J: TRBJ2-1
CDR3: CASSQGPFNEQFF
DNA: TGTGCCAGCAGCCAGGGGCCTTTCAATGAGCAGTTCTTC

size: NA
D: TRBD1
V: TRBV11-2
J: TRBJ2-5
CDR3: CASSFRTGGPETQYF
DNA: TGTGCCAGCAGCTTCCGGACAGGGGGCCCAGAGACCCAGTACTTC

size: NA
D: NA
V: TRBV28
J: TRBJ2-7
CDR3: CASSLVADGKQYF
DNA: TGTGCCAGCAGTTTAGTTGCAGACGGGAAGCAGTACTTC

size: NA
D: NA
V: TRBV7-3
J: TRBJ2-1
CDR3: CASSSGQNNEQFF
DNA: TGTGCCAGCAGCTCAGGACAGAACAATGAGCAGTTCTTC

size: NA
D: TRBD1
V: TRBV7-2
J: TRBJ2-7
CDR3: CASSLDPRQGREQYF
DNA: TGTGCCAGCAGCTTAGACCCACGACAGGGACGGGAGCAGTACTTC

size: NA
D: NA
V: TRBV19
J: TRBJ2-3
CDR3: CASSIKDSSTDTQYF
DNA: TGTGCCAGTAGTATAAAGGACAGTAGCACAGATACGCAGTATTTT

size: NA
D: NA
V: TRBV10-3
J: TRBJ1-3
CDR3: CAIGAVSGNTIYF
DNA: TGTGCCATCGGGGCGGTCTCCGGAAACACCATATATTTT

size: NA
D: NA
V: TRBV5-1
J: TRBJ2-1
CDR3: CASSWEASFEQFF
DNA: TGCGCCAGCAGCTGGGAGGCCTCCTTTGAGCAGTTCTTC

size: NA
D: TRBD1
V: TRBV10-3
J: TRBJ2-7
CDR3: CAIRGDLIPGQKTHEQYF
DNA: TGTGCCATCAGGGGAGACCTTATCCCGGGACAGAAGACGCACGAGCAGTACTTC

size: NA
D: NA
V: TRBV7-9
J: TRBJ2-2
CDR3: CASSLEASSGTGELFF
DNA: TGTGCCAGCAGCTTAGAGGCAAGTTCGGGCACCGGGGAGCTGTTTTTT

size: NA
D: NA
V: TRBV4-1
J: TRBJ1-6
CDR3: CASSRSGTGGDSPLHF
DNA: TGCGCCAGCAGCCGCTCAGGAACGGGGGGCGATTCACCCCTCCACTTT

size: NA
D: TRBD2
V: TRBV5-6
J: TRBJ2-7
CDR3: CASSLAPGGGDYEQYF
DNA: TGTGCCAGCAGCTTGGCCCCGGGCGGGGGGGACTACGAGCAGTACTTC

size: NA
D: NA
V: TRBV12-3/TRBV12-4
J: TRBJ2-1
CDR3: CASVRNSYNEQFF
DNA: TGTGCCAGCGTGAGGAACTCCTACAATGAGCAGTTCTTC

size: NA
D: NA
V: TRBV5-5
J: TRBJ1-1
CDR3: CASSLEVFQGPTEAFF
DNA: TGTGCCAGCAGCTTGGAAGTGTTTCAGGGGCCCACTGAAGCTTTCTTT

size: NA
D: NA
V: TRBV9
J: TRBJ1-5
CDR3: CASSARGYSNQPQHF
DNA: TGTGCCAGCAGCGCAAGGGGTTACAGCAATCAGCCCCAGCATTTT

size: NA
D: TRBD1
V: TRBV7-9
J: TRBJ2-7
CDR3: CASSLEGTGRYEQYF
DNA: TGTGCCAGCAGCCTAGAAGGGACAGGGAGGTACGAGCAGTACTTC

size: NA
D: TRBD1
V: TRBV3-1/TRBV3-2
J: TRBJ2-3
CDR3: CASSLQGALDTQYF
DNA: TGTGCCAGCAGCCTACAGGGGGCCCTAGATACGCAGTATTTT

size: NA
D: TRBD1
V: TRBV7-9
J: TRBJ2-1
CDR3: CASSRRTGISYNEQFF
DNA: TGTGCCAGCAGCAGGCGGACAGGGATTTCTTACAATGAGCAGTTCTTC

size: NA
D: TRBD1
V: TRBV7-9
J: TRBJ2-7
CDR3: CASSPKQGPKEQYF
DNA: TGTGCCAGCAGCCCAAAACAGGGGCCTAAGGAGCAGTACTTC

size: many
D: NA
V: TRBV19
J: TRBJ2-2
CDR3: CASSGQRYTGELFF
DNA: TGTGCCAGTAGTGGACAGCGGTACACCGGGGAGCTGTTTTTT

size: NA
D: TRBD1
V: TRBV6-6
J: TRBJ1-1
CDR3: CASSLDRGGNTEAFF
DNA: TGTGCCAGCAGTCTCGACAGGGGGGGGAACACTGAAGCTTTCTTT

size: NA
D: NA
V: TRBV30
J: TRBJ2-7
CDR3: CAWSPGSVGYEQYF
DNA: TGTGCCTGGAGTCCGGGGTCGGTCGGCTACGAGCAGTACTTC